Below are 24 T cell receptor beta chains sequenced from a single sample in a study of T cell changes during pregnancy in multiple sclerosis. The repertoire was sequenced with immunoSEQ multiplex PCR; TCRdb's copy has only in-frame clones and lacks some. The table records approximately 92,000 clones, over 85% of them present only once. Sample: peripheral blood, taken after pregnancy. These receptors were taken from a female donor with multiple sclerosis, enrolled in a pregnancy study.

The chain employs TRBV11-2 and TRBJ1-1; D uncertain. CDR1 is SGHAT and CDR2 is FQNNGV in the germline V gene. This CDR3 has 14 residues. Trimming took 0 bases from V and 11 from J, leaving 16 bases between them. The CDR3 loop reads CASSLDLGDVGAFF. CDR3 bases: TGTGCCAGCAGCTTAGATCTCGGGGATGTCGGGGCTTTCTTT.

This clone was seen just once. The rearrangement joins TRBV6-1 to TRBJ1-3; 7 nucleotides align to TRBD1. This CDR3 comprises 13 residues. The V and J ends lost 9 bases and 3 bases, in that order; junction bases with no gene match: 5. Germline CDR1 reads MNHNS; CDR2 reads SASEGT. This CDR3 is CASGNRGGNTIYF. The CDR3 DNA reads as TGTGCCAGTGGTAACAGGGGTGGAAACACCATATATTTT.

This sequence joins TRBV7-9 and TRBJ2-5; TRBD2 matches 7 bases. CDR1 and CDR2 (germline): SEHNR, FQNEAQ (reference sequence). The CDR3 has 18 amino acids. The trim removed 3 bases at V and 3 bases at J, leaving 16 bases unmatched. The CDR3 DNA follows: TGTGCCAGCAGCTTGGGAGGGACTATATCTTTGGTCGAAGAGACCCAGTACTTC. Protein product: CASSLGGTISLVEETQYF.

The V and J genes are TRBV29-1 and TRBJ2-1; D uncertain. The CDR3 runs 17 residues. Trimming cost V 0 bases and J 0 bases, with 15 bases left between them. Per the germline V gene, CDR1 is SQVTM and CDR2 is ANQGSEA. The CDR3 region has the DNA TGCAGCGTTGAAGATCGAGAACGCACGAGCTCCTACAATGAGCAGTTCTTC. It specifies CSVEDRERTSSYNEQFF.

The chain is built from TRBV5-4 and TRBJ2-5; D may be TRBD2 (6 bases). Germline V gene data show CDR1 as SGHNT and CDR2 as YYREEE (reference sequence). V was pared by 0 bases and J by 1 base, with 7 bases between. This CDR3 has 14 amino acids. This CDR3 reads CASSLVAAQETQYF. CDR3 sequence (DNA): TGTGCCAGCAGCTTGGTAGCGGCCCAAGAGACCCAGTACTTC.

The chain combines TRBV28 with TRBJ1-2, with D possibly matching TRBD1 (6 bases). CDR3 length equals 15 residues. Per the germline V gene, CDR1 is MDHEN and CDR2 is SYDVKM. The germline V and J ends were trimmed by 3 bases and 2 bases, with 13 bases remaining between them. CDR3 DNA: TGTGCCAGCAGTTTCCCCTCAGGGGCGAACTATGGCTACACCTTC. It is translated as CASSFPSGANYGYTF.

This chain links TRBV6-5 with TRBJ1-1; D is uncertain. Germline V gives CDR1 MNHEY, CDR2 SVGAGI. This CDR3 contains 13 residues. V lost 4 bases and J lost 1, with 7 bases in between. The CDR3 DNA reads as TGTGCCAGCAGTTTGAAGCCGAACACTGAAGCTTTCTTT. Its translation is CASSLKPNTEAFF.

This clone has a single count. Here the CDR3 DNA reads TGTGCCAGCAGGCCGATGGGGACAGGGAAAAACACCATATATTTT. Translating gives CASRPMGTGKNTIYF. The rearrangement links TRBV27 to TRBJ1-3, with 9 bases lining up with TRBD1. The V gene end was trimmed by 6 bases and the J gene end by 6 bases; junction bases not matched to a gene: 9. The CDR3 has 15 amino acids. Germline V gives CDR1 MNHEY, CDR2 SMNVEV (reference sequence).

The chain recombines TRBV30 with TRBJ1-4; the D is unclear. CDR1 is GTSNPN and CDR2 is SVGIG in the germline V gene (reference sequence). CDR3 length: 14 residues. Trimming took 7 bases from V and 8 from J, leaving 20 bases between them. CDR3 DNA sequence: TGTGCCTTTTTGACTCGGGGTATTGAAGAAAAACTGTTTTTT. Protein: CAFLTRGIEEKLFF.

This sequence joins TRBV20-1 and TRBJ2-5; 7 bases agree with TRBD2. The CDR3 is 11 residues long. V was pared by 1 base and J by 12 bases, with 5 bases of the junction left unmatched. Germline-derived CDR1 and CDR2 are DFQATT and SNEGSKA (reference sequence). This CDR3 reads CSARAGTTKYF. The CDR3 DNA is TGCAGTGCTAGAGCCGGGACTACGAAGTACTTC.

The chain links TRBV18 to TRBJ2-7; TRBD2 agrees at 7 bases. CDR3 length: 16 residues. The ends lost 3 bases at V and 3 bases at J; junction bases unmatched: 11. In germline, CDR1 is KGHSH, CDR2 LQKENI. DNA of the CDR3: TGTGCCAGCTCACCCCGCACGGGGGAGGGCCTCTACGAGCAGTACTTC. It specifies CASSPRTGEGLYEQYF.

The chain has TRBV7-9 and TRBJ2-7, with 8 bases lining up with TRBD1. Trimming cost V 6 bases and J 5 bases; bases outside gene matches: 6. CDR3 length: 13 residues. The germline V gene encodes CDR1 SEHNR and CDR2 FQNEAQ (reference sequence). The CDR3 sequence: CASRDRAKDEQYF. The CDR3 region has the DNA TGTGCCAGCAGGGACAGGGCCAAGGACGAGCAGTACTTC.

This chain links TRBV9 with TRBJ1-1, with D perhaps TRBD1 (6 bases). Germline CDR1 is SGDLS and CDR2 is YYNGEE. The CDR3 loop spans 14 amino acids. V was cut by 5 bases and J by 5 bases, with 16 bases left in between. CDR3 protein: CASSPQGIGTEAFF. In DNA, the CDR3 is TGTGCCAGCAGTCCACAGGGAATTGGGACTGAAGCTTTCTTT.

V usage is TRBV28 and J usage is TRBJ1-1, with TRBD1 identical over 7 bases. CDR1 is MDHEN, CDR2 SYDVKM, per germline. This CDR3 has 14 amino acids. V was clipped by 3 bases and J by 5 bases; unmatched bases: 6. The CDR3 loop reads CASSLGTVGTEAFF. The CDR3 DNA follows: TGTGCCAGCAGTTTGGGGACAGTGGGAACTGAAGCTTTCTTT.

V is TRBV5-4 and J is TRBJ2-2, with a possible D match to TRBD1 (6 bases). Per germline, CDR1 SGHNT and CDR2 YYREEE (reference sequence). The ends were cut back, 2 bases at V and 2 bases at J, with 10 bases in the middle. CDR3 length equals 15 residues. The CDR3 is CASSFTGPNTGELFF. The CDR3 DNA reads as TGTGCCAGCAGCTTTACAGGGCCTAACACCGGGGAGCTGTTTTTT.

The DNA for the CDR3 is TGTGCCAGCAGCCTCACAGGTCTGACTGAAGCTTTCTTT. Translated, it gives CASSLTGLTEAFF. The V gene is TRBV27, the J gene TRBJ1-1; tentatively, D is TRBD1 (5 bases). Germline V lookup: CDR1 MNHEY, CDR2 SMNVEV (reference sequence). The V and J ends lost 6 bases and 5 bases respectively, with 13 bases between them. CDR3 length: 13 amino acids.

V gene TRBV11-3 combines with J gene TRBJ1-1; unclear D gene. The CDR3 totals 14 residues. Trimming removed 5 bases from V and 2 bases from J, with 12 bases in between. Germline V lookup: CDR1 SGHNT, CDR2 YENEEA. CDR3 DNA: TGTGCCAGCAGCCGGGAGGGTGAAAACACTGAAGCTTTCTTT. This gives the protein CASSREGENTEAFF.

This clone was counted once. This chain connects TRBV6-1 to TRBJ2-7, with a possible D match to TRBD2 (5 bases). V was shortened by 6 bases and J by 3 bases, with 18 bases between the two germline ends. The CDR3 is made up of 15 amino acids. CDR1 and CDR2 (germline): MNHNS, SASEGT. CDR3 sequence: CASSGTRYPFYEQYF. In DNA, the CDR3 is TGTGCCAGCAGCGGAACTAGGTACCCCTTCTACGAGCAGTACTTC.

The J gene is TRBJ2-1, the V gene TRBV15; 10 bases line up with TRBD2. Germline loops: CDR1 LNHNV, CDR2 YYDKDF (reference sequence). The CDR3 sequence is 16 residues long. With V trimmed by 5 bases and J by 4 bases, 8 bases remained unmatched. CDR3 DNA: TGTGCCACCAGCGGAAGCGGACTAGCGGTTTACAATGAGCAGTTCTTC. This sequence encodes CATSGSGLAVYNEQFF.

V is TRBV19 and J is TRBJ1-5; D is unresolved. The CDR3 is 16 amino acids. Trimming took 2 bases from V and 3 from J, leaving 14 bases between them. The germline CDR1 and CDR2 sequences are LNHDA and SQIVND (reference sequence). The CDR3 region is CASSIWPLGSNQPQHF. The CDR3 nucleotides are TGTGCCAGTAGTATATGGCCCCTCGGGTCCAATCAGCCCCAGCATTTT.

This sequence joins TRBV30 and TRBJ1-2; D gene ambiguous. The CDR3 runs 13 residues. Per the germline V gene, CDR1 is GTSNPN and CDR2 is SVGIG (reference sequence). V was cut by 0 bases and J by 8 bases, with 13 bases left in between. CDR3 loop: CAWSVGSSGGYTF. Here the CDR3 DNA reads TGTGCCTGGAGTGTAGGCTCCTCGGGGGGCTACACCTTC.

The chain links TRBV4-2 to TRBJ1-6, with D maybe TRBD1 (6 bases). V lost 3 bases, J lost 7 bases, and 16 bases lay in between. CDR1 and CDR2 from the germline V gene are LGHNA and YNFKEQ. The CDR3 has 16 residues. The CDR3 DNA reads as TGTGCCAGCAGCCACTCCTTGGGGGCGCAAAATTCACCCCTCCACTTT. Its protein product is CASSHSLGAQNSPLHF.

The chain employs TRBV27 and TRBJ2-2, with a tentative D call TRBD2 (5 bases). V dropped 5 bases and J dropped 5 bases, with 15 bases sitting between them. Germline CDR1 MNHEY, CDR2 SMNVEV (reference sequence). The CDR3 runs to 15 residues. As DNA, the CDR3 is TGTGCCAGCAGTCTCAGGACGTCGGGGACCGGGGAGCTGTTTTTT. Protein: CASSLRTSGTGELFF.

In the case of this clone: The sample contains more than one DNA sequence encoding this CDR3. This rearrangement joins TRBV5-1 to TRBJ2-3, with 11 bases fitting TRBD2. J lost 3 bases, V lost 1 base, and 4 bases had no gene match. The CDR3 length is 16 residues. Germline CDR1 SGHRS, CDR2 YFSETQ. In DNA, the CDR3 is TGCGCCAGCAGCTTGACTAGCGGGAGCGTAACAGATACGCAGTATTTT. It encodes CASSLTSGSVTDTQYF.